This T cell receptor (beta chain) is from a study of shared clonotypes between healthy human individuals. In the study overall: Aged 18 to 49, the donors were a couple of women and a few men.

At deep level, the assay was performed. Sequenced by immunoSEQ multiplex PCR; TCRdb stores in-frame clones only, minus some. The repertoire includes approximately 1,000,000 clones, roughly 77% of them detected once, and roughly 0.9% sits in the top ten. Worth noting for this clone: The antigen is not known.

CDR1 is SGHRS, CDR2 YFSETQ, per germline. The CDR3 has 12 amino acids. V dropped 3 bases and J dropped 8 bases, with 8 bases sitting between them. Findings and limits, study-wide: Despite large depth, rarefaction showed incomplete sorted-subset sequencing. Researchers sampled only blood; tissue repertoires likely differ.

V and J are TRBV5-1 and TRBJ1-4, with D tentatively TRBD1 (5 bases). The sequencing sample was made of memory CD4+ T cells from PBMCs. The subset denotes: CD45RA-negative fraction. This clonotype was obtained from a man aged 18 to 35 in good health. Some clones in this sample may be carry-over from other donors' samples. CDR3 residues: CASSYNREKLFF. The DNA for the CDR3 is TGCGCCAGCAGCTACAACAGGGAAAAACTGTTTTTT.